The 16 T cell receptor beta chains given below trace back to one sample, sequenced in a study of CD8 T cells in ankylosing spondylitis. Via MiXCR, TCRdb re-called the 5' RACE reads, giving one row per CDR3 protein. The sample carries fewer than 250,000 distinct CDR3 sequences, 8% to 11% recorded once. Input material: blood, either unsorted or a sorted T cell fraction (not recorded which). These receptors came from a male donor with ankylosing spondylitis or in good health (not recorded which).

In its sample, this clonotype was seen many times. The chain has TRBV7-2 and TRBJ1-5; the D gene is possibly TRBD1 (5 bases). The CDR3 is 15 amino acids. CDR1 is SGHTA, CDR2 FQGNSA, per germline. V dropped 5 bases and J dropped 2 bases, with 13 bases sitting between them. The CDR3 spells CASSAGGYGNQPQHF. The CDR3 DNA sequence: TGTGCCAGCAGCGCCGGGGGGTATGGCAATCAGCCCCAGCATTTT.

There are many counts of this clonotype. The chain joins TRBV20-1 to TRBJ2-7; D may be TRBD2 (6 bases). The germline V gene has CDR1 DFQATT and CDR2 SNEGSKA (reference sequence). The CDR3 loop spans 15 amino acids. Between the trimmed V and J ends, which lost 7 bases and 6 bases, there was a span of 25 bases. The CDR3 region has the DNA TGCAGTGTTACGCCCGCTCTAGCGACGACCCGCGAGCAGTACTTC. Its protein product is CSVTPALATTREQYF.

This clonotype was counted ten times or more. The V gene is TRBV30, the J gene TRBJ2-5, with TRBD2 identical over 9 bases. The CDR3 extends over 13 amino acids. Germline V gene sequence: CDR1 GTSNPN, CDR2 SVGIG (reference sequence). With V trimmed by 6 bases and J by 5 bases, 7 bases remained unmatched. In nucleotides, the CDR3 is TGTGCCTGCGGGGGACTAGCCGGGGAGACCCAGTACTTC. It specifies CACGGLAGETQYF. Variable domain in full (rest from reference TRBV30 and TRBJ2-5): SQTIHQWPATLVQPVGSPLSLECTVEGTSNPNLYWYRQAAGRGLQLLFYSVGIGQISSEVPQNLSASRPQDRQFILSSKKLLLSDSGFYLCACGGLAGETQYFGPGTRLLVL.

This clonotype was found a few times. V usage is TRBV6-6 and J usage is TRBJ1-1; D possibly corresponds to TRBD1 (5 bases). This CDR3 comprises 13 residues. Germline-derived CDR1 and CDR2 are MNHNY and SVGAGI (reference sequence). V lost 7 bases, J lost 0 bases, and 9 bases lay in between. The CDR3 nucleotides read TGTGCCAGCACAGGGATCTTGAACACTGAAGCTTTCTTT. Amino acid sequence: CASTGILNTEAFF.

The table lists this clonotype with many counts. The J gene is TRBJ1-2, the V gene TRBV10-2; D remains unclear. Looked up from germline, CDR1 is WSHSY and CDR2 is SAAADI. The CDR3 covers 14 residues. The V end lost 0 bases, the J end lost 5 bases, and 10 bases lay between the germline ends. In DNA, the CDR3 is TGCGCCAGCAGTGAGTCTGGGCCCAAGTATGGCTACACCTTC. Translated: CASSESGPKYGYTF.

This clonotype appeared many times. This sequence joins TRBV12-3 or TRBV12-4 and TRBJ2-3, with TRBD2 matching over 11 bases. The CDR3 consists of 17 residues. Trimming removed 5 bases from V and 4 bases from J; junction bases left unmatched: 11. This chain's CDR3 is CASSQTPGLAASDTQYF. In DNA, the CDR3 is TGTGCCAGCAGTCAAACGCCGGGACTAGCGGCTTCAGATACGCAGTATTTT.

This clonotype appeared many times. The CDR3 here is CASSFLTTPSTDTQYF. The DNA of the CDR3 is TGTGCCAGCAGCTTCCTGACTACCCCCAGCACAGATACGCAGTATTTT. V and J are TRBV7-9 and TRBJ2-3, with D perhaps TRBD2 (5 bases). The V end lost 3 bases, the J end lost 0 bases, and 13 bases lay between the germline ends. The CDR3 is 16 amino acids. Germline CDR1 SEHNR, CDR2 FQNEAQ (reference sequence).

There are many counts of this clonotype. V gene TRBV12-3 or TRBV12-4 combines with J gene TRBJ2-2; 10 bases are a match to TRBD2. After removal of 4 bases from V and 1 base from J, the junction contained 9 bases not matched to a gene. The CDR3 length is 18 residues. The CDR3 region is CASSSRTIAGGNTGELFF. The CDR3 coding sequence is TGTGCCAGCAGTTCCCGGACTATAGCGGGGGGGAACACCGGGGAGCTGTTTTTT.

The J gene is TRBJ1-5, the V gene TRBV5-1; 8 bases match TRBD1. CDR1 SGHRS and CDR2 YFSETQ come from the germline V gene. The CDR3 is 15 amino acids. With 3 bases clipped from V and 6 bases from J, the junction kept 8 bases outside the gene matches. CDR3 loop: CASSWAGGESQPQHF. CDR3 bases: TGCGCCAGCAGCTGGGCAGGGGGCGAAAGTCAGCCCCAGCATTTT.

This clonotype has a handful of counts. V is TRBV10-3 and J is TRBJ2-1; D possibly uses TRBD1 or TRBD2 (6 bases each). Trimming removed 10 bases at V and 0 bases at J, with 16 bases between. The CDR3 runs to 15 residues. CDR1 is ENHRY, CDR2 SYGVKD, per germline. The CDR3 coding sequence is TGTGCCACTAGTTACGGGGGCGACTCCTACAATGAGCAGTTCTTC. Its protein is CATSYGGDSYNEQFF.

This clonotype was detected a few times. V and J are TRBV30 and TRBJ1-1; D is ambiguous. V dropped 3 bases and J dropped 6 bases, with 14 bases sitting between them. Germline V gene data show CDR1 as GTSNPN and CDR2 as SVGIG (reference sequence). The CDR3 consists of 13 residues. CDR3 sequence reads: CAWRQSLLPEAFF. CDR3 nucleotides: TGTGCCTGGAGACAGTCCCTCCTCCCTGAAGCTTTCTTT.

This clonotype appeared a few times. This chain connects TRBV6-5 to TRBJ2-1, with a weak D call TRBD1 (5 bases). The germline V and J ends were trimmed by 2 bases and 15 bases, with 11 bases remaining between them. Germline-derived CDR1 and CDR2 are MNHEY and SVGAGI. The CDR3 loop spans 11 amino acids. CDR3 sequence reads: CASSYGRGLFF. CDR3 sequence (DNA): TGTGCCAGCAGTTACGGAAGGGGCTTGTTCTTC.

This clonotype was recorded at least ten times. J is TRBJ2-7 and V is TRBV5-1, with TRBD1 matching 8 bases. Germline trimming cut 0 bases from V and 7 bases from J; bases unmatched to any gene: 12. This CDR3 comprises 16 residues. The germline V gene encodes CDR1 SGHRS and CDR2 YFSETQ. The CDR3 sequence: CASSLGGGTGQGEQYF. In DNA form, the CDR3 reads TGCGCCAGCAGCTTGGGTGGCGGGACAGGCCAAGGGGAGCAGTACTTC.

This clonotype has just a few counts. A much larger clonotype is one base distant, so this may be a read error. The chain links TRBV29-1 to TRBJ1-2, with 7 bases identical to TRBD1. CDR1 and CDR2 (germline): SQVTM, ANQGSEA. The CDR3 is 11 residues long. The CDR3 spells CSGTDSYDYTF. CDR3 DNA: TGCAGTGGGACAGATTCCTATGACTACACCTTC. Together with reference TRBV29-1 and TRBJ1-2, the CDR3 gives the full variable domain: SAVISQKPSRDICQRGTSLTIQCQVDSQVTMMFWYRQQPGQSLTLIATANQGSEATYESGFVIDKFPISRPNLTFSTLTVSNMSPEDSSIYLCSGTDSYDYTFGSGTRLTVV.

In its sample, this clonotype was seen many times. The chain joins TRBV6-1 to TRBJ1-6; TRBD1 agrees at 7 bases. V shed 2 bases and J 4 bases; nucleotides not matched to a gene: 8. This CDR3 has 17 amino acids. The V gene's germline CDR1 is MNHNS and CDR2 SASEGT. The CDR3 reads CASSEYRVRGYNSPLHF. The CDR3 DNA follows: TGTGCCAGCAGTGAATACCGGGTCAGGGGGTATAATTCACCCCTCCACTTT.

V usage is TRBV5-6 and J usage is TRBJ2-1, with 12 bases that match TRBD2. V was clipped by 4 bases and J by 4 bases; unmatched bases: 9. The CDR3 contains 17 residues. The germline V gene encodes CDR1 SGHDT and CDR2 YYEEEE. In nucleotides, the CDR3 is TGTGCCAGCAGCCCCAGGACTAGCGGGAAGGCTTACAATGAGCAGTTCTTC. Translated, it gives CASSPRTSGKAYNEQFF.